This TCR beta chain was sequenced during a study of cytomegalovirus exposure and HLA in healthy donors. Regarding the study as a whole: Clonal expansion, a later analysis showed, was greater in HLA-associated TCR beta chains than in equally common others.

Turning to this clone: Its specificity is not known.

This PCR relied on a set of 60 Vbeta primers and 13 Jbeta primers. The table came from immunoSEQ multiplex PCR; TCRdb's copy has only in-frame clones and leaves some out. The table has some 140,000 clones, approximately 87% seen once. The CDR3 extends over 15 amino acids. After removal of 5 bases from V and 2 bases from J, the junction contained 6 bases not matched to a gene. Germline V lookup: CDR1 LNHDA, CDR2 SQIVND (reference sequence). V usage is TRBV19 and J usage is TRBJ1-3, with TRBD1 matching 7 bases. Sample: PBMCs. This clonotype originated in a middle-aged man in good health and CMV-seronegative. CDR3 sequence (DNA): TGTGCCAGTAGTCCCCGACAGGGACCTGGAAACACCATATATTTT. Its translation is CASSPRQGPGNTIYF.